The 30 T cell receptor beta chains in this list originate from one sample, sequenced in a study of blood T cell repertoires in COVID-19. Sequencing used immunoSEQ multiplex PCR; TCRdb keeps in-frame clones, though not all of them. The sample carries about 140,000 clones, roughly 85% recorded once. Material for sequencing was peripheral blood. These receptors were obtained from a man aged 45-65 years with acute or convalescent COVID-19.

The chain couples TRBV15 to TRBJ2-4, with TRBD2 matching 8 bases. Germline V gene sequence: CDR1 LNHNV, CDR2 YYDKDF (reference sequence). The length of the CDR3 is 15 residues. The V and J ends lost 0 bases and 9 bases, in that order; junction bases with no gene match: 7. Written as DNA, the CDR3 is TGTGCCACCAGCAGAGATCGGGGGGGCGCGGGCATTCAGTACTTC. This encodes CATSRDRGGAGIQYF.

This chain uses TRBV9 with TRBJ2-5; D gene ambiguous. In germline, CDR1 is SGDLS, CDR2 YYNGEE. V was cut by 1 base and J by 4 bases, with 5 bases left in between. The CDR3 is 12 amino acids. The CDR3 loop reads CASSVTGETQYF. The DNA for the CDR3 is TGTGCCAGCAGCGTAACCGGAGAGACCCAGTACTTC.

The chain couples TRBV5-4 to TRBJ1-1, with TRBD1 matching over 7 bases. The CDR3 has 15 amino acids. Germline lookup yields CDR1 SGHNT and CDR2 YYREEE (reference sequence). Trimming took 4 bases from V and 5 from J; bases not matched to a gene: 11. The chain's CDR3 is CASSLGQFRGTEAFF. The CDR3 nucleotides read TGTGCCAGCAGCCTAGGACAGTTCAGGGGGACTGAAGCTTTCTTT.

Here the CDR3 reads CASRREGLFNNEQFF. The CDR3 bases are TGTGCCAGCAGGCGGGAGGGCCTTTTCAACAATGAGCAGTTCTTC. The chain is built from TRBV27 and TRBJ2-1, with TRBD2 identical over 9 bases. The CDR3 loop spans 15 amino acids. From germline, CDR1 is MNHEY and CDR2 SMNVEV (reference sequence). The V and J ends lost 6 bases and 5 bases, in that order; junction bases with no gene match: 8.

The chain recombines TRBV10-3 with TRBJ2-7; 10 positions match TRBD1. Germline CDR1 is ENHRY and CDR2 is SYGVKD. The junction had 8 bases not matched to a gene; V was cut back by 6 bases and J by 0 bases. The CDR3 consists of 16 residues. This CDR3 is CAIRTTGTGVSYEQYF. In DNA form, the CDR3 reads TGTGCCATCAGGACGACCGGGACAGGGGTCTCCTACGAGCAGTACTTC.

There are a few counts of this clone. The chain employs TRBV6-5 and TRBJ1-2, with TRBD1 matching over 7 bases. V gave up 8 bases and J gave up 1 base; unmatched junction bases: 7. CDR1 is MNHEY and CDR2 is SVGAGI in the germline V gene. The CDR3 is 14 amino acids. CDR3 in DNA: TGTGCCAGCTCAAGGGCAGGGGGTAACTATGGCTACACCTTC. Translation gives CASSRAGGNYGYTF.

This clone was observed once. A junction end diverges from the germline sequence, so it may reflect a read error. This chain joins TRBV15 and TRBJ2-1; D perhaps matches TRBD2 (5 bases). The CDR3 contains 12 residues. From germline, CDR1 is LNHNV and CDR2 YYDKDF (reference sequence). CDR3: CATSRGWLASVF. CDR3 coding DNA: TGTGCCACCAGCAGAGGGTGGCTAGCCAGTGTCTTC.

About this clone itself: Sequence at one end of the junction differs from germline and may be a read error. The rearrangement uses TRBV7-7 and TRBJ2-1; 7 nucleotides line up with TRBD1. Germline V gives CDR1 SSHAT, CDR2 FNYEAQ (reference sequence). The CDR3 length is 17 residues. In DNA form, the CDR3 reads TGTGCTAGCAGCCGTTGGACAGGCCGCAGCTCCTACAATGAGCAGTTCTTC. It translates to CASSRWTGRSSYNEQFF. The full variable domain, its missing parts supplied by reference TRBV7-7 and TRBJ2-1, is GAGVSQSPRYKVTKRGQDVTLRCDPISSHATLYWYQQALGQGPEFLTYFNYEAQPDKSGLPSDRFSAERPEGSISTLTIQRTEQRDSAMYRCASSRWTGRSSYNEQFFGPGTRLTVL.

V is TRBV25-1 and J is TRBJ1-1; D is uncertain. Germline V CDR1 and CDR2: MGHDK, SYGVNS. Between the trimmed V and J ends, which lost 1 base and 0 bases, there was a span of 9 bases. The CDR3 loop spans 15 amino acids. This CDR3 reads CASSEFRGLNTEAFF. DNA of the CDR3: TGTGCCAGCAGTGAATTTAGAGGGTTGAACACTGAAGCTTTCTTT.

The sample holds one count of this clone. The gene calls are TRBV6-5 and TRBJ2-1; D might be TRBD2 (6 bases). The CDR3 is 15 residues long. V lost 2 bases, J lost 7 bases, and 15 bases lay in between. Per the germline V gene, CDR1 is MNHEY and CDR2 is SVGAGI. The DNA for the CDR3 is TGTGCCAGCAGTTACGGCGAGGGAGGTAGGAATGAGCAGTTCTTC. Protein sequence: CASSYGEGGRNEQFF.

In its sample, this clone was seen a few times. The V gene is TRBV5-4, the J gene TRBJ1-1; TRBD1 aligns across 7 bases. V was clipped by 4 bases and J by 0 bases; unmatched bases: 12. Germline lookup yields CDR1 SGHNT and CDR2 YYREEE (reference sequence). The CDR3 is made up of 17 amino acids. CDR3 DNA sequence: TGTGCCAGCAGCCCAGTAGGACAGGCGGCCATGAACACTGAAGCTTTCTTT. Amino acids: CASSPVGQAAMNTEAFF. Complete variable domain (other parts from reference TRBV5-4 and TRBJ1-1): ETGVTQSPTHLIKTRGQQVTLRCSSQSGHNTVSWYQQALGQGPQFIFQYYREEENGRGNFPPRFSGLQFPNYSSELNVNALELDDSALYLCASSPVGQAAMNTEAFFGQGTRLTVV.

The chain uses TRBV11-2 and TRBJ1-1; TRBD1 is a possible D gene (6 bases). This CDR3 has 15 amino acids. Trimming took off 1 base at V and 1 base at J, with 10 bases between the two ends. CDR1 is SGHAT, CDR2 FQNNGV, per germline. The CDR3 is CASSLGQAGNTEAFF. As DNA, the CDR3 is TGTGCCAGCAGCTTAGGACAGGCTGGGAACACTGAAGCTTTCTTT.

The chain has TRBV11-3 and TRBJ1-6, with 7 bases matching TRBD1. The length of the CDR3 is 15 residues. Germline CDR1 reads SGHNT; CDR2 reads YENEEA. Losses at the gene ends were 6 bases for V and 7 bases for J; bases not matched to a gene: 9. CDR3 residues: CASSYGQERNSPLHF. The CDR3 DNA is TGTGCCAGCAGTTACGGACAGGAAAGGAATTCACCCCTCCACTTT.

V is TRBV27 and J is TRBJ2-5; no firm D call. The V gene lost 4 bases and the J gene lost 9 bases, with 12 bases spanning the gap. The CDR3 consists of 12 residues. From germline, CDR1 is MNHEY and CDR2 SMNVEV (reference sequence). The CDR3 DNA reads TGTGCCAGCAGTTCCGCCGGGTACGCCCAGTACTTC. Protein sequence: CASSSAGYAQYF.

V is TRBV27 and J is TRBJ2-1, with 13 bases aligning to TRBD2. V lost 6 bases, J lost 2 bases, and 7 bases stayed unmatched. This CDR3 is built from 17 residues. Germline-derived CDR1 and CDR2 are MNHEY and SMNVEV (reference sequence). This chain's CDR3 is CASSRLGTSGTYNEQFF. The CDR3 bases are TGTGCCAGCAGCCGCCTGGGGACTAGCGGGACCTACAATGAGCAGTTCTTC.

The CDR3 DNA reads as TGTGCCACAACGAGAGCTACAGATACGCAGTATTTT. Translation gives CATTRATDTQYF. The chain has TRBV12-3 or TRBV12-4 and TRBJ2-3; D unclear. The V end was cut by 10 bases, the J end by 3 bases, with 11 bases between. CDR3 size: 12 residues.

DNA of the CDR3: TGTGCCAGCAGCCCTGGACAGAATTGGAACAATGAGCAGTTCTTC. Translated, it gives CASSPGQNWNNEQFF. The chain combines TRBV11-2 with TRBJ2-1, with D maybe TRBD1 (6 bases). The CDR3 runs 15 residues. Trimming pared 5 bases from V and 5 bases from J, leaving 16 bases between. Germline V CDR1 and CDR2: SGHAT, FQNNGV.

The chain combines TRBV3-1 (or the pseudogene TRBV3-2) with TRBJ2-5; D remains unclear. The CDR3 covers 12 residues. Germline loops: CDR1 LGHDT, CDR2 YNNKEL (reference sequence). CDR3 sequence (DNA): TGTGCGACAAATGGCGTTCAAGAGACCCAGTACTTC. Its protein is CATNGVQETQYF.

The chain joins TRBV6-5 to TRBJ1-1, with D maybe TRBD1 (5 bases). V was clipped by 2 bases and J by 1 base, with 8 bases between them. Germline CDR1 MNHEY, CDR2 SVGAGI. CDR3 length equals 14 residues. The CDR3 DNA sequence: TGTGCCAGCAGTTACGGGGCCGGGAACACTGAAGCTTTCTTT. As protein: CASSYGAGNTEAFF.

This chain connects TRBV19 to TRBJ2-2; 7 bases map to TRBD1. Germline values: CDR1 LNHDA, CDR2 SQIVND (reference sequence). The CDR3 totals 15 residues. V lost 6 bases and J lost 4; bases outside the gene matches: 8. CDR3 DNA sequence: TGTGCCAGTAGGTCAAGGGACAGATCCACCGGGGAGCTGTTTTTT. It yields the protein CASRSRDRSTGELFF.

The V and J genes are TRBV5-1 and TRBJ2-1; D perhaps matches TRBD2 (6 bases). This CDR3 is 15 amino acids long. Looked up from germline, CDR1 is SGHRS and CDR2 is YFSETQ. Trimming removed 0 bases from V and 7 bases from J, with 14 bases in between. CDR3 DNA: TGCGCCAGCAGCTTGGGTTCGACTAGTGTGAATGAGCAGTTCTTC. It is translated as CASSLGSTSVNEQFF.

This clone was counted only a few times. The chain combines TRBV5-4 with TRBJ1-1; TRBD1 agrees at 7 bases. Trimming cost V 0 bases and J 8 bases; bases outside gene matches: 4. Looked up from germline, CDR1 is SGHNT and CDR2 is YYREEE (reference sequence). This CDR3 comprises 13 residues. The DNA for the CDR3 is TGTGCCAGCAGCTTGGTGGGGACAGCAGAAGCTTTCTTT. Translating it yields CASSLVGTAEAFF.

The rearrangement joins TRBV6-5 to TRBJ1-1; TRBD1 aligns across 7 bases. CDR3 length equals 15 residues. V was pared by 7 bases and J by 1 base, with 9 bases of the junction left unmatched. Germline V CDR1 and CDR2: MNHEY, SVGAGI. The CDR3 sequence is CASKGQGERNTEAFF. Written as DNA, the CDR3 is TGTGCCAGCAAGGGGCAGGGGGAAAGGAACACTGAAGCTTTCTTT.

CDR3 region: CASNRDRGAGANVLTF. CDR3 sequence (DNA): TGTGCCAGCAATCGGGACAGGGGTGCTGGGGCCAACGTCCTGACTTTC. This chain joins TRBV19 and TRBJ2-6; 10 nucleotides line up with TRBD1. Germline assignment: CDR1 LNHDA and CDR2 SQIVND (reference sequence). V lost 9 bases and J lost 2; bases outside the gene matches: 7. The length of the CDR3 is 16 residues.

This chain joins TRBV7-2 and TRBJ2-1; D is possibly TRBD2 (5 bases). The germline V gene has CDR1 SGHTA and CDR2 FQGNSA. The CDR3 spans 12 residues. The V gene lost 1 base and the J gene lost 8 bases, with 6 bases spanning the gap. The CDR3 DNA follows: TGTGCCAGCAGCTTAGACGGGGATGAGCAGTTCTTC. Its protein is CASSLDGDEQFF.

The sample holds one count of this clone. V is TRBV6-5 and J is TRBJ1-3; D gene unclear. Trimming removed 7 bases at V and 3 bases at J, with 13 bases between. Germline CDR1 reads MNHEY; CDR2 reads SVGAGI. The CDR3 has 14 residues. The CDR3 sequence is CASTDQSGGNTIYF. The CDR3 DNA sequence: TGTGCCAGCACAGACCAGTCAGGTGGAAACACCATATATTTT.

The chain employs TRBV21-1 and TRBJ1-1. TRBV21-1 is a pseudogene locus. The CDR3 spans 14 residues. The CDR3, as DNA: TGTGCCAGCAGCAAAGCGCGCGGGACCACTGAAGCTTTCTTT. It yields the protein CASSKARGTTEAFF.

V gene TRBV14 combines with J gene TRBJ1-3; D remains unclear. The V end was cut by 4 bases, the J end by 2 bases, with 18 bases between. The germline gives CDR1 SGHDN, CDR2 FVKESK. The CDR3 runs 17 residues. As DNA, the CDR3 is TGTGCCAGCAGCCCCTTGGTAACCCTCCAGACTGGAAACACCATATATTTT. Its protein is CASSPLVTLQTGNTIYF.

The chain joins TRBV9 to TRBJ1-5, with D unresolved. Trimming stripped 0 bases from V and 7 bases from J, with 11 bases between. This CDR3 has 14 amino acids. Germline CDR1 is SGDLS and CDR2 is YYNGEE. CDR3 sequence reads: CASSVGAGEQPQHF. CDR3 DNA: TGTGCCAGCAGCGTAGGGGCCGGGGAGCAGCCCCAGCATTTT.

The chain joins TRBV6-4 to TRBJ2-2; 8 bases match TRBD2. This CDR3 is 17 amino acids long. Losses at the gene ends were 2 bases for V and 7 bases for J; bases not matched to a gene: 12. CDR1 is MRHNA, CDR2 SNTAGT, per germline. CDR3 sequence reads: CASSDIFDGGLVGELFF. The DNA of the CDR3 is TGTGCCAGCAGTGACATCTTTGACGGGGGACTAGTCGGGGAGCTGTTTTTT.